This T cell receptor (beta chain) was captured by sequencing in a study of T-cell reconstitution after alpha-beta-depleted transplantation in children. The study, taken as a whole, reports: Day-60 TCRbeta diversity that was high in some patients was derived from surviving recipient T cells and thymic progenitors.

Unique molecular identifiers were incorporated into the prepared TCRbeta library. TCRdb ran MiXCR on the PCR reads and lists one entry per CDR3 protein. The table records 7,000 to 9,500 distinct CDR3 sequences, about 30% of them present only once. Trimming took off 1 base at V and 0 bases at J, with 3 bases between the two ends. Germline-derived CDR1 and CDR2 are SEHNR and FQNEAQ (reference sequence). CDR3 size: 13 residues. With respect to this clonotype: The antigen remains unidentified.

Here the sequenced sample was peripheral blood, taken 60 days after TCRalphabeta/CD19-depleted stem cell transplant. This clonotype was sampled from a boy under two years old who had a stem cell transplant for SCID, so the T cells may come from the graft donor. The chain links TRBV7-9 to TRBJ1-1; the D is unclear. CDR3 sequence (DNA): TGTGCCAGCAGCTTAGTGGTGAACACTGAAGCTTTCTTT. Its protein is CASSLVVNTEAFF. Full variable domain (remainder filled in from reference TRBV7-9 and TRBJ1-1): DTGVSQNPRHKITKRGQNVTFRCDPISEHNRLYWYRQTLGQGPEFLTYFQNEAQLEKSRLLSDRFSAERPKGSFSTLEIQRTEQGDSAMYLCASSLVVNTEAFFGQGTRLTVV.